This T cell receptor beta chain was retrieved from a study of control samples from healthy donors and cancer patients. TCRdb's copy holds only in-frame clones and misses some; the assay was immunoSEQ multiplex PCR. The table lists some 170,000 clones, over 95% of them singletons. Per the germline V gene, CDR1 is SGHVS and CDR2 is FQNEAQ. The CDR3 sequence is 17 residues long. Trimming stripped 0 bases from V and 1 base from J, with 15 bases between. The sequenced sample consisted of blood. The origin of this receptor is a woman aged 25 to 45 in good health. V gene TRBV7-8 combines with J gene TRBJ2-5, with D uncertain. This chain's CDR3 is CASSLAVLRRSQETQYF. The CDR3 nucleotides are TGTGCCAGCAGCTTAGCGGTGTTGAGGAGATCCCAAGAGACCCAGTACTTC.